The 27 T cell receptor beta chains listed next were all sequenced from one sample in a study of blood T cell repertoires in COVID-19. Using immunoSEQ multiplex PCR, the repertoire was profiled, and TCRdb retains in-frame clones only, with some absent. The sample includes approximately 140,000 clones, more than 70% of them seen just once. Material: peripheral blood. All receptors derive from a human donor in a cohort sampled during active COVID-19.

The DNA for the CDR3 is TGTGCCAGCAGCTTAGGCGGGGGTACCTACGAGCAGTACTTC. Residues: CASSLGGGTYEQYF. The chain combines TRBV7-9 with TRBJ2-7, with TRBD2 identical over 7 bases. The germline CDR1 and CDR2 sequences are SEHNR and FQNEAQ (reference sequence). This CDR3 comprises 14 residues. J gave up 2 bases and V 1 base, and 2 bases lay outside the gene matches.

The CDR3 region has the DNA TGTGCCAGCACGGGGGGGACATACTCCTACGAGCAGTACTTC. This translates into CASTGGTYSYEQYF. The J gene is TRBJ2-7, the V gene TRBV6-5; TRBD2 agrees at 8 bases. This CDR3 has 14 residues. V shed 7 bases, J shed 0 bases, and the junction held 5 bases outside the gene matches. Germline values: CDR1 MNHEY, CDR2 SVGAGI.

This clone has only a few counts. J is TRBJ2-1 and V is TRBV4-1; TRBD1 matches at 8 bases. After removal of 4 bases from V and 0 bases from J, the junction contained 5 bases not matched to a gene. There are 16 residues in the CDR3. CDR1 and CDR2 from the germline V gene are MGHRA and YSYEKL. The CDR3 DNA reads TGCGCCAGCAGCCCAAGGACAGGGTTCTCCTACAATGAGCAGTTCTTC. Its protein is CASSPRTGFSYNEQFF.

The J gene is TRBJ1-2, the V gene TRBV7-9; tentative D call: TRBD1 (6 bases). Germline CDR1 is SEHNR and CDR2 is FQNEAQ (reference sequence). Trimming shortened V by 3 bases and J by 7 bases, and 21 bases separated the two germline ends. The CDR3 has 16 amino acids. CDR3: CASSFPDPRGRGGYTF. The CDR3 DNA is TGTGCCAGCAGCTTCCCTGACCCCAGGGGAAGGGGTGGCTACACCTTC.

The gene calls are TRBV4-1 and TRBJ1-1, with a tentative D call TRBD1 (6 bases). CDR1 is MGHRA and CDR2 is YSYEKL in the germline V gene. V lost 4 bases and J lost 1, with 16 bases in between. The CDR3 extends over 16 amino acids. The CDR3: CASSRQPATGNTEAFF. The CDR3 nucleotides read TGCGCCAGCAGCCGCCAACCCGCGACAGGGAACACTGAAGCTTTCTTT.

The chain joins TRBV7-9 to TRBJ2-1, with TRBD2 identical over 8 bases. Trimming at V came to 1 base and at J to 0 bases, leaving 2 bases not matched to a gene. Germline CDR1 and CDR2: SEHNR and FQNEAQ (reference sequence). CDR3 length: 16 amino acids. Here the CDR3 reads CASSLVAGLSYNEQFF. The DNA for the CDR3 is TGTGCCAGCAGCTTAGTAGCGGGGCTCTCCTACAATGAGCAGTTCTTC.

The chain couples TRBV5-1 to TRBJ2-1; 8 bases line up with TRBD2. Germline V lookup: CDR1 SGHRS, CDR2 YFSETQ. CDR3 size: 17 residues. With 4 bases clipped from V and 5 bases from J, the junction kept 14 bases outside the gene matches. The CDR3 protein is CASSPYPRGGADNEQFF. Here the CDR3 DNA reads TGCGCCAGCAGCCCGTATCCCCGGGGGGGCGCGGACAATGAGCAGTTCTTC.

The J gene is TRBJ2-7, the V gene TRBV6-5; D unresolved. Trimming took 8 bases from V and 0 from J, leaving 11 bases between them. Per germline, CDR1 MNHEY and CDR2 SVGAGI. The CDR3 consists of 13 residues. The CDR3 DNA is TGTGCCAGCGAGAACCCCCGCTCCTACGAGCAGTACTTC. Translation gives CASENPRSYEQYF.

The chain employs TRBV10-3 and TRBJ2-7; TRBD2 is a possible D gene (5 bases). Trimming removed 0 bases at V and 5 bases at J, with 14 bases between. CDR1 is ENHRY, CDR2 SYGVKD, per germline. The CDR3 length is 15 residues. CDR3 loop: CAISESIGISDEQYF. The DNA for the CDR3 is TGTGCCATCAGTGAGTCGATAGGGATTAGCGACGAGCAGTACTTC.

The J gene is TRBJ2-1, the V gene TRBV6-5; unclear D gene. CDR3 size: 13 residues. V lost 2 bases to trimming and J lost 3 bases, with 5 bases between them. CDR1 is MNHEY, CDR2 SVGAGI, per germline. CDR3 loop: CASSYTGYNEQFF. DNA of the CDR3: TGTGCCAGCAGTTACACGGGCTACAATGAGCAGTTCTTC.

The chain links TRBV11-2 to TRBJ1-4; 10 bases line up with TRBD1. The CDR3 covers 12 residues. CDR1 SGHAT and CDR2 FQNNGV come from the germline V gene. V shed 8 bases and J 7 bases; nucleotides not matched to a gene: 1. As DNA, the CDR3 is TGTGCCAGCGGACAGGGGGTTGAAAAACTGTTTTTT. This gives the protein CASGQGVEKLFF.

This clone was found once. V gene TRBV6-4 combines with J gene TRBJ1-3, with TRBD1 identical over 9 bases. Germline loops: CDR1 MRHNA, CDR2 SNTAGT. The CDR3 is 16 residues long. V dropped 7 bases and J dropped 9; count of bases not matched to a gene: 16. The DNA of the CDR3 is TGTGCCAGCACCCTACAGGGGGCAGTGGGGAGTGTCACCATATATTTT. Protein sequence: CASTLQGAVGSVTIYF.

The J gene is TRBJ1-2, the V gene TRBV6-6; 10 nucleotides match TRBD1. With V trimmed by 2 bases and J by 5 bases, 2 bases remained unmatched. The length of the CDR3 is 14 residues. Germline loops: CDR1 MNHNY, CDR2 SVGAGI (reference sequence). The CDR3 DNA reads TGTGCCAGCAGTTACCCGGGACAGGGGTATGGCTACACCTTC. Translated, it gives CASSYPGQGYGYTF.

The J gene is TRBJ1-1, the V gene TRBV2; D not certain. The CDR3 runs to 11 residues. Germline loops: CDR1 SNHLY, CDR2 FYNNEI. Trimming stripped 7 bases from V and 0 bases from J, with 3 bases between. The chain's CDR3 is CASTMNTEAFF. DNA for the CDR3: TGTGCCAGCACTATGAACACTGAAGCTTTCTTT. Supplemented by reference TRBV2 and TRBJ1-1, the full variable domain reads EPEVTQTPSHQVTQMGQEVILRCVPISNHLYFYWYRQILGQKVEFLVSFYNNEISEKSEIFDDQFSVERPDGSNFTLKIRSTKLEDSAMYFCASTMNTEAFFGQGTRLTVV.

The chain uses TRBV2 and TRBJ1-2, with 7 bases fitting TRBD1. CDR3 length: 13 residues. Per germline, CDR1 SNHLY and CDR2 FYNNEI. With 10 bases clipped from V and 2 bases from J, the junction kept 7 bases outside the gene matches. In nucleotides, the CDR3 is TGTGCCAATCGGGACAGTGTAAACTATGGCTACACCTTC. Protein: CANRDSVNYGYTF.

The chain couples TRBV11-1 to TRBJ2-7; 12 nucleotides match TRBD1. This CDR3 has 16 residues. Looked up from germline, CDR1 is SGHAT and CDR2 is FQDESV (reference sequence). V lost 5 bases, J lost 6 bases, and 11 bases stayed unmatched. CDR3 loop: CASSDSAGTGGFEQYF. In DNA form, the CDR3 reads TGTGCCAGCAGCGATAGCGCCGGGACAGGGGGCTTCGAGCAGTACTTC.

The count of this clone is one. This chain connects TRBV5-1 to TRBJ1-4, with a weak D call TRBD1 (5 bases). Trimming cost V 4 bases and J 8 bases, with 15 bases left between them. CDR1 and CDR2 (germline): SGHRS, YFSETQ. The CDR3 is made up of 14 amino acids. The CDR3 reads CASSPDNQGEKLFF. The CDR3 DNA reads as TGCGCCAGCAGCCCGGACAATCAAGGCGAAAAACTGTTTTTT.

The rearrangement uses TRBV12-3 or TRBV12-4 and TRBJ1-2; D is unresolved. Trimming pared 6 bases from V and 8 bases from J, leaving 16 bases between. The CDR3 is made up of 13 amino acids. The DNA for the CDR3 is TGTGCCAGCAGCGAACTCGGTGGAGGGGGCTACACCTTC. This translates into CASSELGGGGYTF.

V usage is TRBV18 and J usage is TRBJ2-5; possibly TRBD2 for D (5 bases). The V end was cut by 6 bases, the J end by 0 bases, with 14 bases between. The germline CDR1 and CDR2 sequences are KGHSH and LQKENI. CDR3 size: 15 residues. As DNA, the CDR3 is TGTGCCAGCTCCCAGAATAGGGAGTACCAAGAGACCCAGTACTTC. Amino acid sequence: CASSQNREYQETQYF.

The chain combines TRBV9 with TRBJ1-2; D call uncertain. Trimming took 0 bases from V and 3 from J, leaving 12 bases between them. Germline V gene lookup returns CDR1 SGDLS and CDR2 YYNGEE. The CDR3 totals 15 residues. The chain's CDR3 is CASSVAGSHHYGYTF. As DNA, the CDR3 is TGTGCCAGCAGCGTAGCCGGGAGTCACCACTATGGCTACACCTTC.

This sequence joins TRBV25-1 and TRBJ1-1; 7 bases agree with TRBD1. The CDR3 is 16 amino acids. Per the germline V gene, CDR1 is MGHDK and CDR2 is SYGVNS. V shed 5 bases, J shed 0 bases, and the junction held 9 bases outside the gene matches. CDR3 region: CASSKTGTVMNTEAFF. The CDR3 nucleotides are TGTGCCAGCAGTAAGACCGGGACAGTAATGAACACTGAAGCTTTCTTT.

This sequence joins TRBV11-2 and TRBJ1-3; 7 nucleotides line up with TRBD1. Trimming at V came to 5 bases and at J to 6 bases, leaving 7 bases not matched to a gene. Germline assignment: CDR1 SGHAT and CDR2 FQNNGV. CDR3 length: 14 amino acids. Here the CDR3 reads CASSRGQRVNTIYF. CDR3 coding DNA: TGTGCCAGCAGCCGGGGACAGAGAGTAAACACCATATATTTT.

The V gene is TRBV3-1 (or the pseudogene TRBV3-2), the J gene TRBJ1-1; possibly TRBD1 for D (6 bases). This CDR3 contains 14 residues. From germline, CDR1 is LGHDT and CDR2 YNNKEL (reference sequence). Trimming cost V 3 bases and J 1 base, with 9 bases left between them. CDR3 nucleotides: TGTGCCAGCAGCCAGGGACAACCGAACACTGAAGCTTTCTTT. Its translation is CASSQGQPNTEAFF.

The rearrangement joins TRBV5-1 to TRBJ2-2; D uncertain. Germline loops: CDR1 SGHRS, CDR2 YFSETQ. The CDR3 has 14 amino acids. The V end was cut by 0 bases, the J end by 1 base, with 4 bases between. This chain's CDR3 is CASSLEQNTGELFF. Written as DNA, the CDR3 is TGCGCCAGCAGCTTGGAGCAGAACACCGGGGAGCTGTTTTTT.

The V call is TRBV6-5, the J call TRBJ1-2; 7 bases line up with TRBD1. Germline CDR1 reads MNHEY; CDR2 reads SVGAGI. Trimming removed 7 bases from V and 8 bases from J; junction bases left unmatched: 7. This CDR3 is built from 12 residues. CDR3 loop: CASTLTGKGYTF. CDR3 bases: TGTGCCAGCACCCTGACAGGGAAAGGCTACACCTTC.

The genes are TRBV6-2 or TRBV6-3 and TRBJ2-7, with D possibly TRBD2 on 5 matching bases. This CDR3 spans 12 amino acids. In germline, CDR1 is MNHEY, CDR2 SVGEGT. V was pared by 5 bases and J by 5 bases, with 10 bases between. CDR3 in DNA: TGTGCCAGCAGTCGCCGGGATGACGAGCAGTACTTC. It translates to CASSRRDDEQYF.

The rearrangement links TRBV7-3 to TRBJ1-1; possibly TRBD1 for D (6 bases). Germline V lookup: CDR1 SGHTA, CDR2 FQGTGA. This CDR3 spans 15 amino acids. Trimming cost V 5 bases and J 6 bases, with 19 bases left between them. The CDR3 loop reads CASSPTSTGSSEAFF. The CDR3 DNA follows: TGTGCCAGCAGCCCCACCTCAACAGGGTCATCTGAAGCTTTCTTT.